The next 20 T cell receptor beta chains were all read from a single sample in a study of cytomegalovirus exposure and HLA in healthy donors (dated by TCRdb to about 2017). The method behind the library was the immunoSEQ multiplex PCR assay. The immuneACCESS repertoire file appears here via TCRdb, limited to in-frame rearrangements. These files lack a portion of the clones; in checked studies, under half of the deficit traces to unresolved V genes, and the cause of the others is not known. The sample table contains over 200,000 clones; only one count was recorded for around 86% of them. The top ten clonotypes cover approximately 2% of the sample. The sequenced material came from PBMCs. The receptors were sampled from a woman between 18 and 30 years old in good health and CMV-seropositive.

The V gene is TRBV5-4, the J gene TRBJ1-3; the match to TRBD1 covers 8 bases. Germline CDR1 and CDR2: SGHNT and YYREEE (reference sequence). The CDR3 contains 16 residues. J gave up 2 bases and V 2 bases, and 6 bases lay outside the gene matches. CDR3 residues: CASSFATGVAGNTIYF. In DNA, the CDR3 is TGTGCCAGCAGCTTTGCGACAGGGGTGGCTGGAAACACCATATATTTT.

The rearrangement joins TRBV9 to TRBJ1-4; 11 positions agree with TRBD1. The length of the CDR3 is 16 residues. CDR1 is SGDLS, CDR2 YYNGEE, per germline. The V gene end was trimmed by 4 bases and the J gene end by 10 bases; junction bases not matched to a gene: 12. CDR3 amino acids: CASSLLPGQGGGKLFF. The CDR3 nucleotides read TGTGCCAGCAGCCTTCTTCCGGGACAGGGGGGTGGAAAACTGTTTTTT. The full variable domain, in which reference TRBV9 and TRBJ1-4 provide the parts outside the CDR3, is DSGVTQTPKHLITATGQRVTLRCSPRSGDLSVYWYQQSLDQGLQFLIQYYNGEERAKGNILERFSAQQFPDLHSELNLSSLELGDSALYFCASSLLPGQGGGKLFFGSGTQLSVL.

A note on this clone: This may be a read error: a much more frequent sequence differs by one nucleotide. The sample contains more than one DNA sequence encoding this CDR3. The V and J genes are TRBV30 and TRBJ1-5; a possible D gene is TRBD1 (6 bases). The germline V gene has CDR1 GTSNPN and CDR2 SVGIG (reference sequence). This CDR3 spans 13 amino acids. V was cut by 1 base and J by 7 bases, with 11 bases left in between. CDR3 coding DNA: TGTGCCTGGAGTGACAGGGAAAACCAGCCCCAGCATTTT. It specifies CAWSDRENQPQHF.

For the CDR3, the DNA is TGTGCCACCAGCAGAGTCGAGACAGGGGGCTACAATGAGCAGTTCTTC. Protein product: CATSRVETGGYNEQFF. The chain carries TRBV15 and TRBJ2-1; 9 bases align to TRBD1. This CDR3 is built from 16 residues. The germline V gene has CDR1 LNHNV and CDR2 YYDKDF (reference sequence). Unmatched junction bases numbered 4, after V lost 1 base and J lost 3 bases.

There are a few counts of this clone. The chain uses TRBV5-4 and TRBJ1-2; possible D gene TRBD1, 5 bases. The CDR3 is 13 amino acids. CDR1 is SGHNT and CDR2 is YYREEE in the germline V gene (reference sequence). Trimming shortened V by 3 bases and J by 6 bases, and 12 bases separated the two germline ends. The CDR3 loop reads CASSWGGEDGYTF. The CDR3 region has the DNA TGTGCCAGCAGCTGGGGGGGTGAAGATGGCTACACCTTC.

This chain links TRBV10-3 with TRBJ2-5, with a possible D match to TRBD1 (6 bases). CDR1 and CDR2 (germline): ENHRY, SYGVKD. The CDR3 runs 18 residues. Trimming stripped 3 bases from V and 3 bases from J, with 23 bases between. The CDR3 nucleotides are TGTGCCATCAGTGACGCCCCCCGGGAAGGGGGAACCGAAGAGACCCAGTACTTC. Translation: CAISDAPREGGTEETQYF.

J is TRBJ1-2 and V is TRBV6-1; maybe TRBD1 (5 bases). The germline V and J ends were trimmed by 6 bases and 10 bases, with 15 bases remaining between them. CDR1 and CDR2 from the germline V gene are MNHNS and SASEGT. The CDR3 is 12 amino acids. CDR3 nucleotides: TGTGCCAGCAGGGGTTTATCCAGGGACTACACCTTC. Encoded protein: CASRGLSRDYTF.

V and J are TRBV27 and TRBJ2-3; 8 nucleotides line up with TRBD1. Germline V gene lookup returns CDR1 MNHEY and CDR2 SMNVEV (reference sequence). The CDR3 length is 18 residues. V was clipped by 6 bases and J by 2 bases; unmatched bases: 16. CDR3 DNA sequence: TGTGCCAGCAGGATGGGACAGGAGAGGACCGTCCCCACAGATACGCAGTATTTT. This codes for CASRMGQERTVPTDTQYF.

About this clone itself: One junction end does not reproduce the germline sequence, and a read error may be involved. The chain employs TRBV7-7 and TRBJ2-5; D possibly corresponds to TRBD1 (7 bases). Germline V CDR1 and CDR2: SSHAT, FNYEAQ (reference sequence). This CDR3 is built from 15 residues. CDR3 DNA sequence: TGTGCTAGCAGCTCCGACCCAGGGGGGTCGGAGACCCAGTACTTC. The encoded protein is CASSSDPGGSETQYF.

The gene calls are TRBV4-1 and TRBJ2-1, with D possibly matching TRBD1 (6 bases). This CDR3 contains 15 residues. The V end was cut by 0 bases, the J end by 3 bases, with 9 bases between. CDR1 is MGHRA, CDR2 YSYEKL, per germline. CDR3 loop: CASSQDRTVYNEQFF. CDR3 sequence (DNA): TGCGCCAGCAGCCAAGATCGGACAGTCTACAATGAGCAGTTCTTC.

The chain is built from TRBV5-1 and TRBJ1-2; perhaps TRBD1 as D (5 bases). The CDR3 is 15 amino acids. Trimming pared 0 bases from V and 4 bases from J, leaving 13 bases between. Germline V gene lookup returns CDR1 SGHRS and CDR2 YFSETQ. Written as DNA, the CDR3 is TGCGCCAGCAGCTTGGGGCGAGGGGAGGCCTATGGCTACACCTTC. It translates to CASSLGRGEAYGYTF.

V usage is TRBV5-1 and J usage is TRBJ1-1; D is unclear. The CDR3 covers 14 residues. In germline, CDR1 is SGHRS, CDR2 YFSETQ. The ends were cut back, 4 bases at V and 4 bases at J, with 14 bases in the middle. The CDR3 loop reads CASSPTSGGTEAFF. The CDR3, as DNA: TGCGCCAGCAGCCCGACGAGCGGCGGCACTGAAGCTTTCTTT. The variable domain in full, completed from reference TRBV5-1 and TRBJ1-1, reads KAGVTQTPRYLIKTRGQQVTLSCSPISGHRSVSWYQQTPGQGLQFLFEYFSETQRNKGNFPGRFSGRQFSNSRSEMNVSTLELGDSALYLCASSPTSGGTEAFFGQGTRLTVV.

V and J are TRBV9 and TRBJ1-1; no firm D call. CDR3 length: 15 amino acids. Germline CDR1 SGDLS, CDR2 YYNGEE. Trimming shortened V by 5 bases and J by 3 bases, and 17 bases separated the two germline ends. In DNA, the CDR3 is TGTGCCAGCAGGCCTCAGGTTGGGGAGTACACTGAAGCTTTCTTT. Translating gives CASRPQVGEYTEAFF.

This clone was recorded a few times. The chain carries TRBV29-1 and TRBJ1-2, with 12 positions matching TRBD1. CDR1 SQVTM and CDR2 ANQGSEA come from the germline V gene. The V segment lost 6 bases and the J segment 10 bases; nucleotides outside the gene matches: 6. The CDR3 is made up of 12 amino acids. The CDR3 is CSVDGTGGDYTF. In DNA, the CDR3 is TGCAGCGTGGACGGGACAGGGGGCGACTACACCTTC.

The chain uses TRBV7-9 and TRBJ1-3, with D perhaps matching TRBD1 (6 bases). Germline V gene lookup returns CDR1 SEHNR and CDR2 FQNEAQ (reference sequence). V dropped 6 bases and J dropped 0 bases, with 12 bases sitting between them. This CDR3 comprises 15 residues. CDR3 loop: CASRGGTTSGNTIYF. The DNA for the CDR3 is TGTGCCAGCAGGGGAGGGACAACCTCTGGAAACACCATATATTTT.

J is TRBJ1-1 and V is TRBV30; 8 nucleotides match TRBD1. The germline V gene encodes CDR1 GTSNPN and CDR2 SVGIG (reference sequence). The CDR3 length is 13 residues. The junction had 2 bases not matched to a gene; V was cut back by 5 bases and J by 0 bases. The CDR3 DNA follows: TGTGCCTGGGCAGGGGGCATGAACACTGAAGCTTTCTTT. Translation gives CAWAGGMNTEAFF.

This chain uses TRBV28 with TRBJ2-7, with a weak D call TRBD1 (6 bases). The germline V gene encodes CDR1 MDHEN and CDR2 SYDVKM. V lost 2 bases to trimming and J lost 1 base, with 12 bases between them. This CDR3 has 15 amino acids. CDR3 bases: TGTGCCAGCAGTTTAGGGGGCGCGGGTTCCTACGAGCAGTACTTC. It translates to CASSLGGAGSYEQYF.

This chain's CDR3 is CAISESTASLGEQYF. The DNA of the CDR3 is TGTGCCATCAGTGAGTCGACGGCTAGCCTTGGCGAGCAGTACTTC. The chain recombines TRBV10-3 with TRBJ2-7; weak D call: TRBD2 (5 bases). The CDR3 totals 15 residues. The ends were cut back, 0 bases at V and 6 bases at J, with 15 bases in the middle. The germline V gene has CDR1 ENHRY and CDR2 SYGVKD.

This chain uses TRBV6-6 with TRBJ1-1, with D possibly being TRBD1 (5 bases). Deletions cut 2 bases from V and 4 bases from J, with 11 bases between. CDR1 and CDR2 (germline): MNHNY, SVGAGI (reference sequence). This CDR3 is built from 14 residues. The CDR3 coding sequence is TGTGCCAGCAGTTACGAGGGGAGGACCACTGAAGCTTTCTTT. This codes for CASSYEGRTTEAFF.

This clone was detected only once. The chain links TRBV30 to TRBJ2-7, with 8 positions matching TRBD1. This CDR3 is built from 13 residues. J gave up 5 bases and V 1 base, and 4 bases lay outside the gene matches. From germline, CDR1 is GTSNPN and CDR2 SVGIG (reference sequence). CDR3 sequence reads: CAWSGTGPNEQYF. The CDR3 nucleotides read TGTGCCTGGAGTGGGACAGGGCCTAACGAGCAGTACTTC.